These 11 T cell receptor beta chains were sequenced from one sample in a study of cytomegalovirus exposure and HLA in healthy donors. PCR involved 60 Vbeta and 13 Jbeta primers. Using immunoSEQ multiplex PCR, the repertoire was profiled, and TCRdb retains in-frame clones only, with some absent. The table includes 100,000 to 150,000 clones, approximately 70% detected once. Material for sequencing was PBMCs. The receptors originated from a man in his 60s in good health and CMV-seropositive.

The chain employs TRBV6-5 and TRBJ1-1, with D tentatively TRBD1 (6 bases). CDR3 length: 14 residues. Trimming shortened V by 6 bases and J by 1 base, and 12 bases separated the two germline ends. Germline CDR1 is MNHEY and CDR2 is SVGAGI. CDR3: CASRYREANTEAFF. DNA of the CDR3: TGTGCCAGCAGATACAGGGAGGCGAACACTGAAGCTTTCTTT.

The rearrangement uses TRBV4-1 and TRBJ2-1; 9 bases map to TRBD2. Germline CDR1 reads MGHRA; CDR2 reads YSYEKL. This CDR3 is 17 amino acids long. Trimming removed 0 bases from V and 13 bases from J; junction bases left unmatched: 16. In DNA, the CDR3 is TGCGCCAGCAGCCAAGATCTAGGCGGGGGGGCGGGGTTGCAACAGTTCTTC. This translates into CASSQDLGGGAGLQQFF.

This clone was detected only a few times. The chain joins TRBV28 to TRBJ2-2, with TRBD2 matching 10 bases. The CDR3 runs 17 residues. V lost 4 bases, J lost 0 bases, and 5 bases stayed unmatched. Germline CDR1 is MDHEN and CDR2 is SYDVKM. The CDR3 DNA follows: TGTGCCAGCAGTTCCCTTGGACTAGCGGCGAACACCGGGGAGCTGTTTTTT. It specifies CASSSLGLAANTGELFF.

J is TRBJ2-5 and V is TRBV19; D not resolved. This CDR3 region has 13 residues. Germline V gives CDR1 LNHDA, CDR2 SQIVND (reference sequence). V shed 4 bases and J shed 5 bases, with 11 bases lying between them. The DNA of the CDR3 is TGTGCCAGTAGTAGAAGCGATTACGAGACCCAGTACTTC. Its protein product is CASSRSDYETQYF.

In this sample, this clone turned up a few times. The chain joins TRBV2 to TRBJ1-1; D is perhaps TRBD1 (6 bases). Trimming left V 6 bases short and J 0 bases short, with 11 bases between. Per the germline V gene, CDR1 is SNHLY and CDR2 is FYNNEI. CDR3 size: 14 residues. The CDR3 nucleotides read TGTGCCAGCAGGATGGACAGCATGAACACTGAAGCTTTCTTT. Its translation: CASRMDSMNTEAFF.

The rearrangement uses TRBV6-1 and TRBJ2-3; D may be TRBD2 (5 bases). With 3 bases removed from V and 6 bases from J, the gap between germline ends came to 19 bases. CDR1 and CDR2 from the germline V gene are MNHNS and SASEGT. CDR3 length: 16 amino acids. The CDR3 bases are TGTGCCAGCAGTGACCATTGGACTCAAGGTCGGGATACGCAGTATTTT. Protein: CASSDHWTQGRDTQYF.

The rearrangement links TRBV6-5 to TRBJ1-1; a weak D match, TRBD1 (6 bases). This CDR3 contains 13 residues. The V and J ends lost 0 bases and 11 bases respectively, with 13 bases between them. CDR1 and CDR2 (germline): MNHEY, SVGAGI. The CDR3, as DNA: TGTGCCAGCAGTTACTCAGAGGGGGTGGAGGCTTTCTTT. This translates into CASSYSEGVEAFF.

CDR3 in DNA: TGTGCCAGCAGCGACACCTACAGGGGTGGCACTGAAGCTTTCTTT. Protein product: CASSDTYRGGTEAFF. V gene TRBV6-5 combines with J gene TRBJ1-1; 7 bases fit TRBD1. The length of the CDR3 is 15 residues. The junction had 11 bases not matched to a gene; V was cut back by 6 bases and J by 4 bases. CDR1 is MNHEY and CDR2 is SVGAGI in the germline V gene.

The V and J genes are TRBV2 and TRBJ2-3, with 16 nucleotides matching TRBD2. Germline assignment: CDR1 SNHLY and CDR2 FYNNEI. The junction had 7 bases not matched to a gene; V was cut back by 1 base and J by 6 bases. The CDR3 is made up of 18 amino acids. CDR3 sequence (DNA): TGTGCCAGCAGTGAAGGAGGGTGGGGACTAGCGGGGGGGGATACGCAGTATTTT. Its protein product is CASSEGGWGLAGGDTQYF.

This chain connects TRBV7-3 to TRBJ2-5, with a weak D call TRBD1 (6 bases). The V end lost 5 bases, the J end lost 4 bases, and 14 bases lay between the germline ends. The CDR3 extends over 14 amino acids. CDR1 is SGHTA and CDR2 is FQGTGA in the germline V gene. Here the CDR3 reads CASSEGDLRETQYF. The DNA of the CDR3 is TGTGCCAGCAGCGAGGGGGATCTAAGAGAGACCCAGTACTTC.

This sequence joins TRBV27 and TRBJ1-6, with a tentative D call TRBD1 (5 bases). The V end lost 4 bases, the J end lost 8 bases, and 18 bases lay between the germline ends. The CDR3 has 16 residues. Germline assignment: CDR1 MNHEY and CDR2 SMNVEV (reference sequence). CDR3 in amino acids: CASSSDTGRIDSPLHF. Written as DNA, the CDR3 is TGTGCCAGCAGTTCGGATACAGGACGGATTGATTCACCCCTCCACTTT.